This entry concerns a single TCR beta chain. Adults between about 18 and 89 years of age took part from 20 to 25 US areas. Cohort allocation depended upon clinical history that participants reported. Two negative PCRs, clearance, or symptom resolution had been documented for recovered Cohort 3 donors. Repertoires were generated with immunoSEQ multiplex PCR, while TCRdb's copy carries only in-frame clones and drops some. The sample carries hundreds of thousands of clones, 70% to 90% recorded once. The data originate from a study of blood T cell repertoires in COVID-19. Per the germline V gene, CDR1 is KGHDR and CDR2 is SFDVKD. The length of the CDR3 is 15 residues. The V end was cut by 4 bases, the J end by 4 bases, with 13 bases between.

Sequenced sample: PBMCs or T cells enriched from blood (not recorded which). This chain links TRBV24-1 with TRBJ1-5, with D hard to call. The origin of this receptor is a young man who had recovered from COVID-19. The CDR3 sequence: CATSEPGRGNQPQHF. The CDR3 DNA is TGTGCCACCAGTGAACCCGGGAGAGGAAATCAGCCCCAGCATTTT.